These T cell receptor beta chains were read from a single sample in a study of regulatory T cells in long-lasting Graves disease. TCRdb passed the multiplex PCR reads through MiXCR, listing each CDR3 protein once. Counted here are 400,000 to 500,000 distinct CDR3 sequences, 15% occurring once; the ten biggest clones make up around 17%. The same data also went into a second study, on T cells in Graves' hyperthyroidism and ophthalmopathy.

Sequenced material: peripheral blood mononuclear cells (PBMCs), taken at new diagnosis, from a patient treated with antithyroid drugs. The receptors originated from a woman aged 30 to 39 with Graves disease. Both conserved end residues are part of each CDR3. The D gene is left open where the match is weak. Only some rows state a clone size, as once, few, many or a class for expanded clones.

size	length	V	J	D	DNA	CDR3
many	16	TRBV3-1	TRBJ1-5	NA	TGTGCCAGCAGCCAAGGTGGAGGGTACCGCAATCAGCCCCAGCATTTT	CASSQGGGYRNQPQHF
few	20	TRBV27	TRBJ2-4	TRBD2	TGTGCCAGCAGTGTAACCCCTAGGCTAGCGGGAGGAAGGGCCAAAAACATTCAGTACTTC	CASSVTPRLAGGRAKNIQYF
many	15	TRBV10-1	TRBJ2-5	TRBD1	TGCGCCAGCAGTGAGGGGACAGGGGGCTCGGAGACCCAGTACTTC	CASSEGTGGSETQYF
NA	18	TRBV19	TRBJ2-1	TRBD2	TGTGCCAGTAGTATAGATCGGGCTAGCGGGGGGTCCTACAATGAGCAGTTCTTC	CASSIDRASGGSYNEQFF
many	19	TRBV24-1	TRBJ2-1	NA	TGTGCCACCAGTGATTTGCCAACCTCTGGACTCCTCTCCTACAATGAGCAGTTCTTC	CATSDLPTSGLLSYNEQFF
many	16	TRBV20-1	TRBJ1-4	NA	TGCAGTGCCACGCTTCTCGAGCCACTAGCTAATGAAAAACTGTTTTTT	CSATLLEPLANEKLFF
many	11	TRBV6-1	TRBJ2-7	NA	TGTGCCAGCGGTGAGGGGCGCGAGCAGTACTTC	CASGEGREQYF
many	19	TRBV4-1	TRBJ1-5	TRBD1	TGCGCCAGCAGCCAAGAATGGGGACAGGGGGCCTATAGCAATCAGCCCCAGCATTTT	CASSQEWGQGAYSNQPQHF
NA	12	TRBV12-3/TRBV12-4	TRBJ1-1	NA	TGTGCCATCCTACGGGGGGACACTGAAGCTTTCTTT	CAILRGDTEAFF
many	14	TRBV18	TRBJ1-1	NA	TGTGCCAGCTCACAGCACAGGGAGAACACTGAAGCTTTCTTT	CASSQHRENTEAFF
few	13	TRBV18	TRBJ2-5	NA	TGTGCCAGCTCATATTTGGCGGATTGGGCCCAGTACTTC	CASSYLADWAQYF
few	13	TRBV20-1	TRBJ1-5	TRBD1	TGCAGTGCTAGTCAGGGGGGCGGGCAGCCCCAGCATTTT	CSASQGGGQPQHF
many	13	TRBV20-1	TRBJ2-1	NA	TGCAGTGCTCGCTCTAGCTTCTACAATGAGCAGTTCTTC	CSARSSFYNEQFF
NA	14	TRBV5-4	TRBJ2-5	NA	TGTGCCAGCAGTTTACCCATGGACCAAGAGACCCAGTACTTC	CASSLPMDQETQYF
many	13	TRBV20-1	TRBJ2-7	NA	TGCAGTGCTAGTAAGGGACCCACCTACGAGCAGTACTTC	CSASKGPTYEQYF
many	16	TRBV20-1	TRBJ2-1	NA	TGCAGTGCTAGAGATGGTGACCGGGGCCGCTACAATGAGCAGTTCTTC	CSARDGDRGRYNEQFF
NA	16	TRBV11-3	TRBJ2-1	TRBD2	TGTGCCAGCTCCACCCGACTAGCGGGAGTAATCAATGAGCAGTTCTTC	CASSTRLAGVINEQFF
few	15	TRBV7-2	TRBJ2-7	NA	TGTGCCAGCAGCCCGAGGACAGATTTCTCCTACGAGCAGTACTTC	CASSPRTDFSYEQYF
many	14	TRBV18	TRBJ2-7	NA	TGTGCCAGCTCACCAACGAGGCTAGGCAGCGAGCAGTACTTC	CASSPTRLGSEQYF
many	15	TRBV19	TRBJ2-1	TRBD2	TGTGCCAGTAGTAAGTGGGCTAGCGGGATTGATGAGCAGTTCTTC	CASSKWASGIDEQFF
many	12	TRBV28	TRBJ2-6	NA	TGTGCCAGCACTGGGGATCCCAACGTCCTGACTTTC	CASTGDPNVLTF
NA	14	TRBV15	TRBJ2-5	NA	TGTGCCACCAGCAGAGGACAGGAATCAGAGACCCAGTACTTC	CATSRGQESETQYF
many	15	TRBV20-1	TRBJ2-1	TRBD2	TGCAGTGCTAGAGATAGGATCGCGGGAGGTAATGAGCAGTTCTTC	CSARDRIAGGNEQFF
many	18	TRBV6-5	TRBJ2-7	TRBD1	TGTGCCAGCAGTTCCACAGGGGGCAGGCCAAATACCCATCTCGAGCAGTACTTC	CASSSTGGRPNTHLEQYF
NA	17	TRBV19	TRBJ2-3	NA	TGTGCCAGTAACCTCTACCTGGGAGCGGTTAGCACAGATACGCAGTATTTT	CASNLYLGAVSTDTQYF
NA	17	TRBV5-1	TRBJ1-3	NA	TGCGCCAGCAGCTTGGGGTCAGGACTGTACTCTGGAAACACCATATATTTT	CASSLGSGLYSGNTIYF
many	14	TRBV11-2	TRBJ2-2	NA	TGTGCCAGCAGCTTAGATGCTTTCACCGGGGAGCTGTTTTTT	CASSLDAFTGELFF